This entry describes one T cell receptor beta chain. Sequenced by immunoSEQ multiplex PCR; TCRdb stores in-frame clones only, minus some. In the table there are about 99,000 clones, over 85% of which are singletons. The data are from a study of T cell changes during pregnancy in multiple sclerosis. Germline assignment: CDR1 KGHSH and CDR2 LQKENI. There are 15 residues in the CDR3. V lost 0 bases and J 1 base, leaving 9 bases between the germline ends. V usage is TRBV18 and J usage is TRBJ1-1; D is possibly TRBD1 (6 bases). The sequence was obtained from a female donor with multiple sclerosis, enrolled in a pregnancy study. Sequencing used peripheral blood, obtained after pregnancy. CDR3 residues: CASSPPNRANTEAFF. DNA for the CDR3: TGTGCCAGCTCACCACCGAACAGGGCGAACACTGAAGCTTTCTTT.